This T cell receptor (beta chain) came from a study of T cell responses to AZD1222 COVID-19 vaccine (dated by TCRdb to the early 2020s). Some background on the complete study: A total of approximately 240 trial participants underwent TCR sequencing, of whom about 200 had received two doses of AZD1222 and roughly 26 had received two doses of the MenACWY control vaccine. Trial participants were enrolled into age subgroups of 18-55, 56-69 and 70-plus years, which contained about 160, 30 and 59 TCR-sequenced participants, respectively.

The time point label here, explained by the study, means: about 28 days (+/-7) after the second vaccine dose. AZD1222 recipients whose second dose came at about 4 weeks and those whose second dose came at about 12 weeks were combined into one group, since spike-specific TCR depth and breadth did not differ between the two schedules. The vaccinee samples were drawn from two UK trials, COV001 and COV002, one of which was a single-blind randomized controlled phase 2/3 trial testing AZD1222 (ChAdOx1 nCoV-19) in healthy adults. Trial participant PBMC samples were collected at day 0 and day 28 after the second dose for TCRbeta chain sequencing. The CDR3 regions of human TCRbeta chains were subjected to immunosequencing. The authors' pipeline ran thus. TCRs in the repertoires were matched against a reference library of SARS-CoV-2-specific TCRs that had been generated with the MIRA antigen-specificity platform. Breadth meant the fraction of unique TCRs that were SARS-CoV-2-associated, whereas depth meant the fraction of total T cells that were SARS-CoV-2-associated. Using the MIRA data, each spike-specific TCR was assigned both to the spike region to which the TCR was reactive and to a CD4 or CD8 class. Log10-transformed breadth and depth values were compared by one-way ANOVA with Sidak's multiple comparisons tests. The source is immuneACCESS, and TCRdb retained only in-frame sequences with V and J called. Part of the clones is not carried over; for the studies checked, unresolved V genes explain less than half of this, and the remainder is unexplained. V, J and clone size are taken as reported in that table, and D and trimming were inferred from the DNA itself. The sample table lists around 150,000 clones, roughly 92% of them with a count of one. Approximately 4.3% of the sample is held by the ten biggest clonotypes.

Points the paper makes about the study in general: The vaccine-associated CD4 TCRs covered the entire spike protein, and the dominant responses fell in regions 160-218 and 743-854. Because no day 14 peak-response samples were available, repertoires were characterized only after the peak T cell response. Participants were mostly white British and included more females than males, and it was suggested by the authors that clonal diversity may have been underestimated. Conclusions about previously exposed vaccinees are limited, since just 6 or 7 AZD1222 recipients were seropositive for SARS-CoV-2 at baseline. Reportedly, almost half of the unique spike-specific TCRs recognized epitopes lying outside the regions that are mutated in the B.1.351 and B.1.1.7 variants. The 56-69-year group was small, and its depth increase did not reach significance, likely because of low power. Spike-specific TCR breadth and depth rose significantly after two AZD1222 doses compared with day 0 and with MenACWY recipients.

Unmatched junction bases come to 5, with V trimmed by 6 bases and J by 9 bases. Reading the germline V gene (reference sequence) gives CDR1 LGHDT and CDR2 YNNKEL. The CDR3 contains 12 residues, cysteine and phenylalanine counted. Only the CDR3 DNA is retained, 36 bases long and in frame from the first base. A word on this clone: Its antigen is unknown. Per-base quality was not reported, and no clone a single base away is much larger than it.

The rearranged chain carries TRBV3-1 (or the pseudogene TRBV3-2) and TRBJ2-4, with 7 bases matching TRBD1. Sequenced here: peripheral blood, sampled 28 days after the second AZD1222 dose. The clonotype comes from an adult who received the AZD1222 COVID-19 vaccine. The CDR3 reads as follows: CASRPAGGIQYF. The nucleotides read TGTGCCAGCAGACCTGCAGGGGGCATTCAGTACTTC.